This entry lists 30 T cell receptor beta chains sequenced from one sample in a study of OX40 agonist ivuxolimab in advanced cancers. The repertoire was sequenced with immunoSEQ multiplex PCR; TCRdb's copy has only in-frame clones and lacks some. This sample has some 44,000 clones, with about 85% found just once. This sample comprised CD4+ or CD8+ T cells sorted from blood, obtained in a trial of the OX40 agonist ivuxolimab. These receptors came from an adult with an advanced solid tumor such as melanoma, head and neck, liver or kidney cancer.

The chain uses TRBV5-5 and TRBJ2-6, with no clear D. The ends were cut back, 0 bases at V and 1 base at J, with 2 bases in the middle. CDR3 length equals 14 residues. CDR1 is SGHKS, CDR2 YYEKEE, per germline (reference sequence). The CDR3 region has the DNA TGTGCCAGCAGCTTGGGTTCTGGGGCCAACGTCCTGACTTTC. The encoded protein is CASSLGSGANVLTF.

This sequence joins TRBV30 and TRBJ2-3; D is possibly TRBD2 (6 bases). V lost 1 base to trimming and J lost 6 bases, with 20 bases between them. The CDR3 has 16 amino acids. Per germline, CDR1 GTSNPN and CDR2 SVGIG (reference sequence). The DNA of the CDR3 is TGTGCCTGGAGTGCGCCGAAGGTGGGAGGTAGGGATACGCAGTATTTT. Translating it yields CAWSAPKVGGRDTQYF.

V is TRBV27 and J is TRBJ2-7; D not certain. Germline V gene lookup returns CDR1 MNHEY and CDR2 SMNVEV (reference sequence). Trimming cost V 4 bases and J 0 bases, with 13 bases left between them. The CDR3 is 15 residues long. CDR3 region: CASSSPGSSSYEQYF. As DNA, the CDR3 is TGTGCCAGCAGTTCCCCGGGCAGTTCCTCCTACGAGCAGTACTTC.

This clone was seen more than once but under ten times. J is TRBJ2-1 and V is TRBV11-2; 7 positions agree with TRBD2. In germline, CDR1 is SGHAT, CDR2 FQNNGV. CDR3 length equals 17 residues. V dropped 2 bases and J dropped 8; count of bases not matched to a gene: 15. The CDR3 here is CASSLRGSGEGSDEQFF. CDR3 bases: TGTGCCAGCAGCTTACGAGGATCGGGGGAGGGTAGCGATGAGCAGTTCTTC.

CDR3 sequence reads: CASSEAPTIVTQYF. The CDR3 DNA follows: TGTGCCAGCAGTGAAGCCCCAACTATAGTGACCCAGTACTTC. The V gene is TRBV6-1, the J gene TRBJ2-5, with unresolved D. Trimming shortened V by 0 bases and J by 7 bases, and 12 bases separated the two germline ends. Looked up from germline, CDR1 is MNHNS and CDR2 is SASEGT. This CDR3 region has 14 residues.

The rearrangement links TRBV6-6 to TRBJ1-1, with D tentatively TRBD1 (6 bases). Trimming cost V 5 bases and J 2 bases, with 18 bases left between them. CDR3 length: 16 residues. Germline loops: CDR1 MNHNY, CDR2 SVGAGI (reference sequence). CDR3 bases: TGTGCCAGCAGTCCTCCGGGGGGCAGGGTAAACACTGAAGCTTTCTTT. This gives the protein CASSPPGGRVNTEAFF.

This chain uses TRBV6-1 with TRBJ2-7, with D perhaps TRBD1 or TRBD2 (5 bases each). V gave up 6 bases and J gave up 6 bases, with 15 bases separating them. Germline V gene lookup returns CDR1 MNHNS and CDR2 SASEGT. The CDR3 has 13 residues. CDR3 region: CASRTGSGFEQYF. In nucleotides, the CDR3 is TGTGCCAGCAGGACGGGGTCAGGGTTCGAGCAGTACTTC.

The rearrangement uses TRBV9 and TRBJ1-1, with D uncertain. V was pared by 7 bases and J by 5 bases, with 21 bases between. This CDR3 has 15 amino acids. In germline, CDR1 is SGDLS, CDR2 YYNGEE. The CDR3 nucleotides are TGTGCCAGCGCCGGCATCGGCAGGAGTAAGACTGAAGCTTTCTTT. The encoded protein is CASAGIGRSKTEAFF. Full variable domain (remainder filled in from reference TRBV9 and TRBJ1-1): DSGVTQTPKHLITATGQRVTLRCSPRSGDLSVYWYQQSLDQGLQFLIQYYNGEERAKGNILERFSAQQFPDLHSELNLSSLELGDSALYFCASAGIGRSKTEAFFGQGTRLTVV.

The chain uses TRBV19 and TRBJ1-5; D perhaps matches TRBD1 (6 bases). Trimming removed 5 bases at V and 5 bases at J, with 10 bases between. Germline V gives CDR1 LNHDA, CDR2 SQIVND (reference sequence). The CDR3 has 13 amino acids. The CDR3 spells CASSPGVHQPQHF. Here the CDR3 DNA reads TGTGCCAGTAGTCCAGGGGTACATCAGCCCCAGCATTTT.

V usage is TRBV6-1 and J usage is TRBJ1-5, with no clear D. The CDR3 has 13 residues. Germline CDR1 is MNHNS and CDR2 is SASEGT. Trimming stripped 6 bases from V and 6 bases from J, with 12 bases between. The CDR3 bases are TGTGCCAGCAGCCTGGGCCCTGGTCAGCCCCAGCATTTT. This encodes CASSLGPGQPQHF.

The chain employs TRBV2 and TRBJ1-1; D gene uncertain. CDR3 size: 13 residues. The germline V gene encodes CDR1 SNHLY and CDR2 FYNNEI. The ends were cut back, 1 base at V and 1 base at J, with 4 bases in the middle. The CDR3 loop reads CASSEVENTEAFF. The CDR3 nucleotides are TGTGCCAGCAGTGAAGTGGAGAACACTGAAGCTTTCTTT.

This sequence joins TRBV5-1 and TRBJ1-2; weak D call: TRBD1 (5 bases). The CDR3 contains 15 residues. Trimming shortened V by 4 bases and J by 6 bases, and 19 bases separated the two germline ends. In germline, CDR1 is SGHRS, CDR2 YFSETQ. DNA for the CDR3: TGCGCCAGCAGCCCCGCCGGGACTCAAGCACATGGCTACACCTTC. As protein: CASSPAGTQAHGYTF.

The CDR3, as DNA: TGCGCCAGCAGCTTGGATAGCACGGGGCTCTCCTACAATGAGCAGTTCTTC. Protein: CASSLDSTGLSYNEQFF. This sequence joins TRBV5-1 and TRBJ2-1, with D perhaps being TRBD1 or TRBD2 (5 bases each). The CDR3 has 17 residues. Germline values: CDR1 SGHRS, CDR2 YFSETQ. V was cut by 0 bases and J by 0 bases, with 13 bases left in between.

V is TRBV16 and J is TRBJ1-2; TRBD1 is a possible D gene (6 bases). CDR3 size: 15 residues. CDR1 and CDR2 from the germline V gene are KGHSY and FQNENV. The ends were cut back, 0 bases at V and 4 bases at J, with 12 bases in the middle. CDR3 residues: CASSQSPGQPYGYTF. The CDR3 DNA reads TGTGCCAGCAGCCAATCCCCGGGACAACCCTATGGCTACACCTTC.

This chain links TRBV2 with TRBJ2-1; D could derive from TRBD1 or TRBD2 (6 bases each). This CDR3 comprises 15 residues. The V and J ends lost 1 base and 12 bases respectively, with 19 bases between them. Germline CDR1 reads SNHLY; CDR2 reads FYNNEI. DNA for the CDR3: TGTGCCAGCAGTGAAGAGGGGGGCAGAACAATGTCGCAGTTCTTC. This codes for CASSEEGGRTMSQFF.

This chain uses TRBV5-4 with TRBJ2-2; no reliable D call. V lost 2 bases, J lost 1 base, and 6 bases lay in between. Germline values: CDR1 SGHNT, CDR2 YYREEE (reference sequence). CDR3 length equals 14 residues. The CDR3 coding sequence is TGTGCCAGCAGCTTTGGCAGGAACACCGGGGAGCTGTTTTTT. It yields the protein CASSFGRNTGELFF.

The V gene is TRBV6-6, the J gene TRBJ1-2; no definite D call. The ends were cut back, 0 bases at V and 5 bases at J, with 10 bases in the middle. The CDR3 has 14 amino acids. In germline, CDR1 is MNHNY, CDR2 SVGAGI (reference sequence). The CDR3, as DNA: TGTGCCAGCAGTTACTCAGGCTACCGTTATGGCTACACCTTC. Amino acid sequence: CASSYSGYRYGYTF.

This clone showed up just once. V and J are TRBV29-1 and TRBJ1-2, with D perhaps TRBD1 (6 bases). The CDR3 has 14 residues. V shed 4 bases and J shed 7 bases, with 19 bases lying between them. Germline V gene data show CDR1 as SQVTM and CDR2 as ANQGSEA. The CDR3 nucleotides read TGCAGCGTTGGTCGGACAGCTTCTGTAGGTGGCTACACCTTC. Protein product: CSVGRTASVGGYTF.

The chain is built from TRBV5-1 and TRBJ2-3; 15 bases align to TRBD2. The trim removed 6 bases at V and 2 bases at J, leaving 7 bases unmatched. CDR1 SGHRS and CDR2 YFSETQ come from the germline V gene. This CDR3 is 17 amino acids long. The CDR3 region has the DNA TGCGCCAGCAAGGGACTAGCGGGAGGTCGAATCACAGATACGCAGTATTTT. Translation gives CASKGLAGGRITDTQYF.

The sample holds one count of this clone. This chain uses TRBV19 with TRBJ2-7, with D possibly being TRBD1 or TRBD2 (5 bases each). The V gene's germline CDR1 is LNHDA and CDR2 SQIVND (reference sequence). CDR3 length equals 14 residues. The ends were cut back, 4 bases at V and 3 bases at J, with 13 bases in the middle. The CDR3 DNA follows: TGTGCCAGTAGTAGGGACGTCTTGTTCTACGAGCAGTACTTC. Residues: CASSRDVLFYEQYF.

Only a few counts were recorded for this clone. The chain joins TRBV11-3 to TRBJ1-1; D is uncertain. Trimming shortened V by 1 base and J by 6 bases, and 3 bases separated the two germline ends. Germline CDR1 reads SGHNT; CDR2 reads YENEEA. The CDR3 totals 11 residues. CDR3 DNA sequence: TGTGCCAGCAGCTTAGTCTCTGAAGCTTTCTTT. Its protein is CASSLVSEAFF.

V is TRBV19 and J is TRBJ1-5, with 7 bases matching TRBD1. The trim removed 5 bases at V and 1 base at J, leaving 5 bases unmatched. CDR3 length: 15 residues. CDR1 and CDR2 (germline): LNHDA, SQIVND (reference sequence). The CDR3 sequence: CASSVQGVSNQPQHF. The CDR3 nucleotides are TGTGCCAGTAGTGTGCAGGGGGTGAGCAATCAGCCCCAGCATTTT.

This chain uses TRBV5-1 with TRBJ2-7; D tentatively reads TRBD1 or TRBD2 (5 bases each). Germline CDR1 reads SGHRS; CDR2 reads YFSETQ. This CDR3 is built from 14 residues. V lost 0 bases and J 0 bases, leaving 7 bases between the germline ends. CDR3 amino acids: CASSLGGSSYEQYF. CDR3 sequence (DNA): TGCGCCAGCAGCTTGGGGGGGAGCTCCTACGAGCAGTACTTC.

The chain carries TRBV4-1 and TRBJ2-7, with 7 bases identical to TRBD2. CDR3 length: 18 residues. Germline V gives CDR1 MGHRA, CDR2 YSYEKL. Trimming cost V 0 bases and J 0 bases; bases outside gene matches: 11. As DNA, the CDR3 is TGCGCCAGCAGCCAAGATAAGTTGGCTAGCGGATACTCCTACGAGCAGTACTTC. Translating gives CASSQDKLASGYSYEQYF.

The chain links TRBV11-3 to TRBJ2-1, with 8 bases matching TRBD2. Germline V gene sequence: CDR1 SGHNT, CDR2 YENEEA. The V segment lost 6 bases and the J segment 4 bases; nucleotides outside the gene matches: 11. CDR3 size: 16 residues. In DNA form, the CDR3 reads TGTGCCAGCAGGACCCAAAGCGGGAGTAGGTACAATGAGCAGTTCTTC. Translated, it gives CASRTQSGSRYNEQFF.

V usage is TRBV6-1 and J usage is TRBJ2-5, with 10 bases identical to TRBD2. Germline V lookup: CDR1 MNHNS, CDR2 SASEGT. With 7 bases clipped from V and 3 bases from J, the junction kept 5 bases outside the gene matches. The CDR3 covers 14 residues. The DNA for the CDR3 is TGTGCCAGCACCGGACTAGCGGCAAAAGAGACCCAGTACTTC. Amino acid sequence: CASTGLAAKETQYF.

The V and J genes are TRBV19 and TRBJ2-7; 11 nucleotides match TRBD1. The CDR3 has 14 residues. V gave up 4 bases and J gave up 5 bases; unmatched junction bases: 4. Germline CDR1 is LNHDA and CDR2 is SQIVND (reference sequence). CDR3 DNA sequence: TGTGCCAGTAGTAGGGGACAGGGGGTTGACGAGCAGTACTTC. Protein product: CASSRGQGVDEQYF.

The rearrangement joins TRBV15 to TRBJ2-1; D not certain. V was trimmed by 7 bases and J by 0 bases, leaving 13 bases between them. The length of the CDR3 is 15 residues. CDR1 LNHNV and CDR2 YYDKDF come from the germline V gene (reference sequence). The CDR3, as DNA: TGTGCCACCAAAGATCCAAGAAGCTCCTACAATGAGCAGTTCTTC. This codes for CATKDPRSSYNEQFF. Full variable domain (missing parts from reference TRBV15 and TRBJ2-1): DAMVIQNPRYQVTQFGKPVTLSCSQTLNHNVMYWYQQKSSQAPKLLFHYYDKDFNNEADTPDNFQSRRPNTSFCFLDIRSPGLGDTAMYLCATKDPRSSYNEQFFGPGTRLTVL.

The chain recombines TRBV9 with TRBJ2-2, with D possibly being TRBD1 or TRBD2 (6 bases each). The V end was cut by 4 bases, the J end by 3 bases, with 13 bases between. Germline CDR1 and CDR2: SGDLS and YYNGEE. The CDR3 has 15 residues. CDR3 sequence (DNA): TGTGCCAGCAGCCCCCAAGGGGGGCACACCGGGGAGCTGTTTTTT. It translates to CASSPQGGHTGELFF.

The rearrangement links TRBV5-6 to TRBJ2-1, with D uncertain. CDR1 is SGHDT, CDR2 YYEEEE, per germline. CDR3 size: 16 residues. Between the trimmed V and J ends, which lost 0 bases and 6 bases, there was a span of 16 bases. CDR3 sequence: CASSLGPTPISNEQFF. The CDR3 DNA sequence: TGTGCCAGCAGCTTGGGGCCTACTCCTATATCCAATGAGCAGTTCTTC.